These 7 T cell receptor beta chains came from one sample sequenced in a study of OX40 agonist ivuxolimab in advanced cancers. Repertoires were generated with immunoSEQ multiplex PCR, while TCRdb's copy carries only in-frame clones and drops some. The data show tens of thousands of clones, 85% to 90% seen once. This material consisted of CD4+ or CD8+ T cells sorted from blood, taken in a trial of the OX40 agonist ivuxolimab. These receptors all come from an adult with an advanced solid tumor such as melanoma, head and neck, liver or kidney cancer.

This clone was counted only a few times. The J gene is TRBJ1-1, the V gene TRBV5-4, with 10 bases identical to TRBD1. Trimming cost V 4 bases and J 1 base; bases outside gene matches: 7. The CDR3 contains 16 residues. Germline V lookup: CDR1 SGHNT, CDR2 YYREEE (reference sequence). CDR3 sequence reads: CASSRLRTGGNTEAFF. The CDR3 DNA sequence: TGTGCCAGCAGCCGCCTCAGGACAGGGGGGAACACTGAAGCTTTCTTT.

The chain combines TRBV2 with TRBJ2-7; 7 bases line up with TRBD1. With V trimmed by 5 bases and J by 4 bases, 2 bases remained unmatched. There are 12 residues in the CDR3. Germline V lookup: CDR1 SNHLY, CDR2 FYNNEI. The CDR3 spells CASSKTGYEQYV. The CDR3 DNA sequence: TGTGCCAGCAGTAAGACAGGGTACGAGCAGTACGTC.

This clone was recorded only once. The CDR3 DNA sequence: TGTGCCAGCTCAGCCGACAGGACCTACGAGCAGTACTTC. The encoded protein is CASSADRTYEQYF. The chain employs TRBV18 and TRBJ2-7, with a weak D call TRBD1 (6 bases). The CDR3 loop spans 13 amino acids. Germline lookup yields CDR1 KGHSH and CDR2 LQKENI. Trimming took off 5 bases at V and 2 bases at J, with 10 bases between the two ends.

This chain connects TRBV5-1 to TRBJ1-4, with 7 bases lining up with TRBD1. CDR3 size: 14 residues. CDR1 is SGHRS and CDR2 is YFSETQ in the germline V gene. With V trimmed by 4 bases and J by 6 bases, 6 bases remained unmatched. This CDR3 is CASSPGGGDEKLFF. The CDR3 DNA is TGCGCCAGCAGCCCAGGGGGAGGCGATGAAAAACTGTTTTTT. The full variable domain, its missing parts supplied by reference TRBV5-1 and TRBJ1-4, is KAGVTQTPRYLIKTRGQQVTLSCSPISGHRSVSWYQQTPGQGLQFLFEYFSETQRNKGNFPGRFSGRQFSNSRSEMNVSTLELGDSALYLCASSPGGGDEKLFFGSGTQLSVL.

The V gene is TRBV19, the J gene TRBJ2-7; TRBD2 agrees at 7 bases. Germline V gene sequence: CDR1 LNHDA, CDR2 SQIVND (reference sequence). V was clipped by 5 bases and J by 6 bases; unmatched bases: 16. The CDR3 has 16 residues. Here the CDR3 reads CASSVKTGGKLGEQYF. CDR3 DNA: TGTGCCAGTAGTGTTAAAACGGGGGGAAAACTTGGCGAGCAGTACTTC.

The chain carries TRBV7-3 and TRBJ2-3; D is uncertain. The CDR3 consists of 14 residues. Between the trimmed V and J ends, which lost 4 bases and 1 base, there was a span of 9 bases. Germline V gene lookup returns CDR1 SGHTA and CDR2 FQGTGA. The CDR3 reads CASSSFRGTDTQYF. The CDR3 DNA sequence: TGTGCCAGCAGCTCTTTTCGGGGCACAGATACGCAGTATTTT. The whole variable domain, remainder taken from reference TRBV7-3 and TRBJ2-3, is GAGVSQTPSNKVTEKGKYVELRCDPISGHTALYWYRQSLGQGPEFLIYFQGTGAADDSGLPNDRFFAVRPEGSVSTLKIQRTERGDSAVYLCASSSFRGTDTQYFGPGTRLTVL.

The V and J genes are TRBV7-6 and TRBJ2-7, with 8 bases aligning to TRBD2. The CDR3 totals 15 residues. Germline V gives CDR1 SGHVS, CDR2 FNYEAQ. The V and J ends lost 5 bases and 3 bases, in that order; junction bases with no gene match: 9. DNA of the CDR3: TGTGCCAGCAGCCGTCGGGTAGCGGGAATCTACGAGCAGTACTTC. Protein: CASSRRVAGIYEQYF.